These 30 T cell receptor beta chains were all obtained from the same sample, sequenced in a study of cytomegalovirus exposure and HLA in healthy donors. The PCR used 60 Vbeta and 13 Jbeta primers. The method was immunoSEQ multiplex PCR; TCRdb's version includes in-frame clones alone and lacks a portion of them. This table has about 150,000 clones, about 76% appearing once. The specimen sequenced was PBMCs. All receptors come from a man aged 25 to 45 in good health and CMV-seropositive.

This clone was counted once. In DNA form, the CDR3 reads TGTGCCAGCAGCTATGGGACAGTGGTAGCAGATACGCAGTATTTT. This translates into CASSYGTVVADTQYF. This rearrangement joins TRBV7-6 to TRBJ2-3, with 7 bases aligning to TRBD1. CDR1 and CDR2 from the germline V gene are SGHVS and FNYEAQ. The CDR3 is 15 residues long. V was clipped by 4 bases and J by 4 bases; unmatched bases: 8.

The chain recombines TRBV28 with TRBJ1-1; D possibly corresponds to TRBD1 (5 bases). The CDR3 sequence is 15 residues long. Deletions cut 3 bases from V and 4 bases from J, with 15 bases between. Looked up from germline, CDR1 is MDHEN and CDR2 is SYDVKM. This chain's CDR3 is CASSFGASRGTEAFF. The CDR3, as DNA: TGTGCCAGCAGTTTTGGCGCCAGTAGGGGCACTGAAGCTTTCTTT.

The chain is built from TRBV21-1 and TRBJ2-7; the table gives TRBD1 as D, unverified against the DNA. TRBV21-1 is a pseudogene locus. The CDR3 spans 16 residues. Here the CDR3 reads CASSKGGQGMEGEQYF. The CDR3 DNA sequence: TGTGCCAGCAGCAAAGGGGGACAGGGGATGGAAGGCGAGCAGTACTTC.

In its sample, this clone was seen a few times. The chain couples TRBV10-3 to TRBJ1-1; D not resolved. CDR1 and CDR2 (germline): ENHRY, SYGVKD. Between the trimmed V and J ends, which lost 6 bases and 0 bases, there was a span of 8 bases. This CDR3 contains 13 residues. CDR3 loop: CAIRDSLNTEAFF. CDR3 DNA: TGTGCCATCAGGGACTCCCTGAACACTGAAGCTTTCTTT.

The genes are TRBV11-2 and TRBJ2-1; 11 bases agree with TRBD1. The CDR3 runs 15 residues. The trim removed 5 bases at V and 6 bases at J, leaving 6 bases unmatched. The germline V gene has CDR1 SGHAT and CDR2 FQNNGV. The CDR3 loop is CASSLEGTGGNEQFF. The CDR3 coding sequence is TGTGCCAGCAGCCTCGAGGGGACAGGGGGCAATGAGCAGTTCTTC.

The chain employs TRBV4-2 and TRBJ1-1; weak D call: TRBD1 (5 bases). The V end was cut by 3 bases, the J end by 1 base, with 9 bases between. This CDR3 is 14 amino acids long. Germline V CDR1 and CDR2: LGHNA, YNFKEQ. The CDR3 protein is CASSQRDGNTEAFF. The CDR3 DNA follows: TGTGCCAGCAGCCAGCGGGACGGGAACACTGAAGCTTTCTTT.

CDR3: CASTPGTNNNSPLHF. The CDR3 DNA reads as TGCGCCAGCACACCCGGGACAAACAATAATTCACCCCTCCACTTT. V gene TRBV5-1 combines with J gene TRBJ1-6; maybe TRBD1 (6 bases). CDR3 length: 15 amino acids. Germline lookup yields CDR1 SGHRS and CDR2 YFSETQ. Between the trimmed V and J ends, which lost 6 bases and 5 bases, there was a span of 15 bases.

The chain joins TRBV6-5 to TRBJ2-7, with D possibly matching TRBD1 (6 bases). CDR3 size: 14 residues. From germline, CDR1 is MNHEY and CDR2 SVGAGI. V lost 5 bases and J lost 2, with 13 bases in between. CDR3 sequence (DNA): TGTGCCAGCAGTAACGACAGGCAACCCTACGAGCAGTACTTC. Translated: CASSNDRQPYEQYF.

V and J are TRBV5-4 and TRBJ2-7; 8 bases fit TRBD1. V was clipped by 5 bases and J by 5 bases; unmatched bases: 9. The CDR3 runs 14 residues. Germline assignment: CDR1 SGHNT and CDR2 YYREEE (reference sequence). CDR3 bases: TGTGCCAGCAGTCGCCTCGGACAGGGCCACGAGCAGTACTTC. Its protein is CASSRLGQGHEQYF.

J is TRBJ2-7 and V is TRBV6-1; D remains ambiguous. Looked up from germline, CDR1 is MNHNS and CDR2 is SASEGT. CDR3 length: 13 amino acids. The V end was cut by 2 bases, the J end by 6 bases, with 11 bases between. This chain's CDR3 is CASSEQVSREQYF. The CDR3 DNA reads as TGTGCCAGCAGTGAACAGGTTTCTCGCGAGCAGTACTTC.

This chain joins TRBV29-1 and TRBJ1-1; 8 nucleotides agree with TRBD1. Trimming took 7 bases from V and 0 from J; bases not matched to a gene: 4. Germline CDR1 SQVTM, CDR2 ANQGSEA. The length of the CDR3 is 13 residues. The CDR3 nucleotides are TGCAGCGGTACAGGGGGTTTGAACACTGAAGCTTTCTTT. This codes for CSGTGGLNTEAFF. Full variable domain (remainder filled in from reference TRBV29-1 and TRBJ1-1): SAVISQKPSRDICQRGTSLTIQCQVDSQVTMMFWYRQQPGQSLTLIATANQGSEATYESGFVIDKFPISRPNLTFSTLTVSNMSPEDSSIYLCSGTGGLNTEAFFGQGTRLTVV.

The J gene is TRBJ1-2, the V gene TRBV19, with a tentative D call TRBD1 (5 bases). Germline V gene lookup returns CDR1 LNHDA and CDR2 SQIVND (reference sequence). V was clipped by 7 bases and J by 5 bases, with 17 bases between them. CDR3 length: 14 amino acids. CDR3 nucleotide sequence: TGTGCCAGTACCCAAGAGGGACGGGAGTATGGCTACACCTTC. This sequence encodes CASTQEGREYGYTF.

In DNA form, the CDR3 reads TGCACCAGCAGCCAAGAGGGCACGCAGTATTTT. As protein: CTSSQEGTQYF. The J gene is TRBJ2-3, the V gene TRBV1; TRBD1 is taken as the D call from the table, unchecked against the DNA. TRBV1 is a pseudogene. The CDR3 contains 11 residues.

The rearrangement links TRBV4-3 to TRBJ1-2; maybe TRBD1 (6 bases). CDR1 LGHNA and CDR2 YSLEER come from the germline V gene. This CDR3 spans 14 amino acids. V gave up 5 bases and J gave up 1 base, with 11 bases separating them. Here the CDR3 DNA reads TGCGCCAGCAGCAAGGACAGATATAACTATGGCTACACCTTC. This codes for CASSKDRYNYGYTF.

This chain connects TRBV5-1 to TRBJ2-1; TRBD2 agrees at 8 bases. With V trimmed by 0 bases and J by 10 bases, 9 bases remained unmatched. CDR1 SGHRS and CDR2 YFSETQ come from the germline V gene. This CDR3 is built from 15 residues. CDR3 amino acids: CASSLDGGRLGEQFF. The CDR3 DNA is TGCGCCAGCAGCTTGGATGGCGGGAGGTTAGGGGAGCAGTTCTTC.

About this clone itself: A junction boundary mismatches the germline segment, possibly from a read error. The same CDR3 can be traced to other DNA sequences in this sample. The chain is built from TRBV29-1 and TRBJ1-1, with D perhaps TRBD1 (5 bases). Per the germline V gene, CDR1 is SQVTM and CDR2 is ANQGSEA. The CDR3 loop spans 14 amino acids. Here the CDR3 DNA reads TGCAGCGTTGGAGGGCCGGGGGGGAACACTGAAGCCTTCTTT. Translating it yields CSVGGPGGNTEAFF.

The V and J genes are TRBV29-1 and TRBJ1-1; possible D gene TRBD1, 6 bases. The CDR3 has 13 amino acids. The V gene's germline CDR1 is SQVTM and CDR2 ANQGSEA. The V gene lost 3 bases and the J gene lost 3 bases, with 11 bases spanning the gap. CDR3 region: CSVDRGGDTEAFF. Here the CDR3 DNA reads TGCAGCGTTGACAGGGGAGGGGACACTGAAGCTTTCTTT.

The chain combines TRBV27 with TRBJ1-5; D is possibly TRBD1 (5 bases). Germline loops: CDR1 MNHEY, CDR2 SMNVEV (reference sequence). The ends were cut back, 5 bases at V and 5 bases at J, with 16 bases in the middle. The CDR3 extends over 15 amino acids. CDR3 bases: TGTGCCAGCAGTGCTGTGGGGGGTACGCATCAGCCCCAGCATTTT. Residues: CASSAVGGTHQPQHF.

The chain carries TRBV15 and TRBJ1-3; maybe TRBD1 (5 bases). The CDR3 has 14 amino acids. V was clipped by 3 bases and J by 1 base, with 7 bases between them. CDR1 and CDR2 from the germline V gene are LNHNV and YYDKDF (reference sequence). The CDR3, as DNA: TGTGCCACCAGCAGGGCAGGGTCTGGAAACACCATATATTTT. It encodes CATSRAGSGNTIYF.

In its sample, this clone was seen a few times. DNA of the CDR3: TGTGCCAGCAGCCAAGACTCCCCGGGGGGCATTCAGTACTTC. Translated, it gives CASSQDSPGGIQYF. V usage is TRBV6-5 and J usage is TRBJ2-4; TRBD2 matches at 7 bases. CDR1 is MNHEY, CDR2 SVGAGI, per germline. The CDR3 runs 14 residues. The junction had 11 bases not matched to a gene; V was cut back by 6 bases and J by 9 bases.

This clone was detected only a few times. This sequence joins TRBV6-5 and TRBJ2-3; TRBD1 matches at 8 bases. The J segment lost 4 bases and the V segment lost 0 bases, leaving 6 bases of the junction unmatched. The CDR3 is made up of 16 amino acids. CDR1 is MNHEY and CDR2 is SVGAGI in the germline V gene. CDR3 residues: CASSYSAGGESDTQYF. CDR3 nucleotide sequence: TGTGCCAGCAGTTACTCAGCAGGGGGCGAGTCAGATACGCAGTATTTT.

This chain links TRBV12-5 with TRBJ2-6; TRBD1 matches at 7 bases. J was trimmed by 0 bases and V by 0 bases; bases with no gene match: 14. This CDR3 contains 21 residues. Germline-derived CDR1 and CDR2 are LGHNT and FRNRAP. Here the CDR3 reads CASGLVTTLGTDISGANVLTF. As DNA, the CDR3 is TGTGCTAGTGGTTTGGTAACAACCCTCGGGACAGATATCTCTGGGGCCAACGTCCTGACTTTC.

V and J are TRBV4-2 and TRBJ2-3, with 10 bases that match TRBD2. V gave up 0 bases and J gave up 8 bases; unmatched junction bases: 8. Germline CDR1 is LGHNA and CDR2 is YNFKEQ. CDR3 size: 16 residues. CDR3 nucleotides: TGTGCCAGCAGCCAAGATTGGACTAGCGGAGCCTTTACGCAGTATTTT. As protein: CASSQDWTSGAFTQYF.

With respect to this clone: The sample carries other DNA sequences with the same CDR3. The V call is TRBV19, the J call TRBJ1-2; TRBD1 is a possible D gene (5 bases). Per the germline V gene, CDR1 is LNHDA and CDR2 is SQIVND (reference sequence). Trimming pared 2 bases from V and 5 bases from J, leaving 6 bases between. The CDR3 spans 12 residues. CDR3 in amino acids: CASSIQGYGYTF. The CDR3 DNA reads TGTGCCAGTAGTATACAGGGATATGGCTACACCTTC.

The genes are TRBV6-5 and TRBJ1-2; 7 positions agree with TRBD1. The CDR3 covers 16 residues. V shed 2 bases, J shed 5 bases, and the junction held 11 bases outside the gene matches. Germline V gene data show CDR1 as MNHEY and CDR2 as SVGAGI. CDR3 residues: CASSYLRTGFEYGYTF. CDR3 coding DNA: TGTGCCAGCAGTTACCTACGGACAGGTTTTGAGTATGGCTACACCTTC.

The chain joins TRBV18 to TRBJ1-1; D gene unclear. With 4 bases removed from V and 7 bases from J, the gap between germline ends came to 10 bases. This CDR3 is built from 12 residues. Germline V gene lookup returns CDR1 KGHSH and CDR2 LQKENI. The CDR3 here is CASSRSRVEAFF. The CDR3, as DNA: TGTGCCAGCTCACGTTCGCGGGTTGAAGCTTTCTTT.

The rearrangement joins TRBV15 to TRBJ1-6; 9 nucleotides match TRBD1. CDR3 length equals 15 residues. Germline CDR1 and CDR2: LNHNV and YYDKDF (reference sequence). The V and J ends lost 1 base and 9 bases, in that order; junction bases with no gene match: 4. CDR3 sequence reads: CATSRVGTGRSPLHF. The CDR3 DNA reads as TGTGCCACCAGCAGAGTGGGGACAGGGCGTTCACCCCTCCACTTT.

V usage is TRBV7-2 and J usage is TRBJ1-1, with D possibly TRBD1 on 6 matching bases. The length of the CDR3 is 14 residues. The ends were cut back, 3 bases at V and 2 bases at J, with 10 bases in the middle. Per germline, CDR1 SGHTA and CDR2 FQGNSA. The CDR3 is CASSFAGVNTEAFF. CDR3 coding DNA: TGTGCCAGCAGCTTCGCAGGGGTCAACACTGAAGCTTTCTTT.

This clone came up a few times. The chain couples TRBV5-1 to TRBJ1-4; TRBD1 aligns across 7 bases. Germline loops: CDR1 SGHRS, CDR2 YFSETQ. V shed 0 bases and J 9 bases; nucleotides not matched to a gene: 8. The CDR3 is 15 residues long. CDR3 sequence: CASSLEGDSHKKLFF. The CDR3 DNA follows: TGCGCCAGCAGCTTGGAAGGGGACAGTCACAAAAAACTGTTTTTT.

The sample holds one count of this clone. The rearrangement links TRBV29-1 to TRBJ2-7; TRBD2 matches 9 bases. V was pared by 7 bases and J by 5 bases, with 9 bases of the junction left unmatched. CDR1 is SQVTM and CDR2 is ANQGSEA in the germline V gene. The CDR3 is 13 residues long. CDR3 region: CSDVSGRLDEQYF. Here the CDR3 DNA reads TGCAGCGATGTTAGCGGGAGATTGGACGAGCAGTACTTC.